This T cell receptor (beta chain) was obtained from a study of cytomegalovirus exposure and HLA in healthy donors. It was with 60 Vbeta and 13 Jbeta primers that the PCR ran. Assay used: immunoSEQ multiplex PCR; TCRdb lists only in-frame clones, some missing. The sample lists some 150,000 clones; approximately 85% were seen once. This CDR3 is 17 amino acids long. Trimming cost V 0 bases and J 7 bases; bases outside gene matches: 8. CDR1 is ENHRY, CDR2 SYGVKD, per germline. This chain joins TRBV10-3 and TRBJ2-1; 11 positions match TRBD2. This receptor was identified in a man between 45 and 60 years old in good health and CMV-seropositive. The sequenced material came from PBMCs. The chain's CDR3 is CAISESLAGGPLNEQFF. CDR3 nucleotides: TGTGCCATCAGTGAGTCCTTAGCGGGAGGGCCGTTGAATGAGCAGTTCTTC.